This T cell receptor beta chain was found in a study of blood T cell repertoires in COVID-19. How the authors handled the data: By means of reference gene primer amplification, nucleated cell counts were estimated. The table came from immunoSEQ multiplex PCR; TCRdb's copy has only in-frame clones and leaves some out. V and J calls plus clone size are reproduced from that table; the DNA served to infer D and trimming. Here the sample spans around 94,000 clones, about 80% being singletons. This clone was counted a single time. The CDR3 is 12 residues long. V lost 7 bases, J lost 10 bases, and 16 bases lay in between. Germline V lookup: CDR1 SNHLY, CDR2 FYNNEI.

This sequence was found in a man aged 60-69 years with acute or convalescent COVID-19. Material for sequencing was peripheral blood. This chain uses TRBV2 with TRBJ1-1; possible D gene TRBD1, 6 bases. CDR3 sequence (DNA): TGTGCCAGCACGAGCGGGGGGCCTGGAGCTTTCTTT. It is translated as CASTSGGPGAFF.